The rows below give T cell receptor beta chains drawn from one sample of a study of CD8+ T cells in alopecia areata. Only in-frame clones appear in the TCRdb table, and some are missing; sequencing was by immunoSEQ multiplex PCR. The sample includes roughly 180,000 clones, 51% of them seen just once. Sequencing was performed on CD8+ T cells sorted from blood, taken at week 52, from a patient treated with tofacitinib. The receptors were sampled from a human donor with alopecia areata. The CDR3 runs from the conserved cysteine through the conserved F or W. Size values are once, few and many counts, or a class for expanded clones, and some rows have none.

V gene,clone size,CDR3 protein
TRBV29-1,few,CSVELAGPRIQYF
TRBV6-5,once,CASSYSPGGSPLHF
TRBV14,once,CASSPRQGRPYGYTF
TRBV2,few,CASSQGRAGANVLTF
TRBV4-3,.,CASSHLMDSPMSPLHF
TRBV7-2,few,CASSRELQETQYF
TRBV4-2,.,CASSHREAPNSPLHF
TRBV7-9,.,CASSPQGHNYGYTF
TRBV29-1,.,CSGKTSQTDTQYF
TRBV30,few,CAWSVVQGYNEQFF
TRBV4-1,.,CASSQEPGALTGNTIYF
TRBV5-6,.,CASSLRATKNIQYF
TRBV15,few,CATSSPGQGLFGYTF
TRBV6-5,.,CASRSRQSNTGELFF
TRBV7-9,few,CASSLLERVDIQYF
TRBV9,.,CASSVDGGADAYEQYF
TRBV30,.,CAWNGRGSSYEQYF
TRBV11-2,.,CASSPEDGSEEIRDTEAFF
TRBV30,.,CAWQITRGTEAFF
TRBV27,many,CASSPSGGASKNIQYF
TRBV4-3,.,CASSQDREQFF
TRBV30,.,CAWSPDRGYEQYF
TRBV5-4,.,CASSEGGENIQYF
TRBV5-6,.,CASSLNLKSYEQYF
TRBV23-1,.,CASSQDQQGPYNSPLHF
TRBV7-9,.,CASSLVRGLGYNEQFF
TRBV29-1,.,CSVDTGHYEQYF
TRBV5-1,few,CASSLETGLNTEAFF
TRBV30,few,CAWSLNTEAFF
TRBV29-1,.,CSVEGGIREDDGYTF
TRBV5-1,.,CASSLARERNTEAFF
TRBV5-1,.,CASSEDRSNYGYTF
TRBV6-5,.,CASSRGGALYNEQFF
TRBV7-9,few,CASSLRTEAFF
TRBV6-1,.,CASSWRTSNEQFF
TRBV30,.,CAWVTGTFEAFF
TRBV19,.,CASNPLTGSDYDYTF
TRBV13,.,CASSLGGYEQYF
TRBV7-8,few,CASSRPGGTDTQYF
TRBV5-6,.,CASSLGGPNEQFF
TRBV29-1,.,CSAAAPVDGETQYF
TRBV19,few,CASRSGAGEQFF